Below are 23 T cell receptor beta chains sequenced from a single sample in a study of identical twins. One entry per CDR3 protein, called by TCRdb with MiXCR from the 5' RACE reads. The table has around 280,000 distinct CDR3 sequences, roughly 8.6% seen once. This same sample was also part of a study on yellow fever vaccine responses in identical twins.

The sample comprised memory (CD45RO+) T cells sorted from blood. These receptors all stem from a woman aged 18-35 years in good health.

The chain links TRBV20-1 to TRBJ1-5, with D hard to call. The germline V gene encodes CDR1 DFQATT and CDR2 SNEGSKA (reference sequence). Trimming took 3 bases from V and 1 from J, leaving 4 bases between them. This CDR3 spans 12 amino acids. CDR3 sequence reads: CSARASNQPQHF. As DNA, the CDR3 is TGCAGTGCTAGGGCGAGCAATCAGCCCCAGCATTTT.

This rearrangement joins TRBV28 to TRBJ1-2, with 7 bases aligning to TRBD1. CDR1 and CDR2 from the germline V gene are MDHEN and SYDVKM. The CDR3 covers 13 residues. Unmatched junction bases numbered 7, after V lost 8 bases and J lost 4 bases. The CDR3 coding sequence is TGTGCCAGCTATAAACAGGGGATCTATGGCTACACCTTC. It encodes CASYKQGIYGYTF.

The chain uses TRBV20-1 and TRBJ2-1; D may be TRBD1 (5 bases). Trimming shortened V by 3 bases and J by 7 bases, and 10 bases separated the two germline ends. Germline-derived CDR1 and CDR2 are DFQATT and SNEGSKA (reference sequence). There are 12 residues in the CDR3. The CDR3 nucleotides read TGCAGTGCTAGCGGCAGGGCTAATGAGCAGTTCTTC. Translation gives CSASGRANEQFF.

This clonotype was seen a handful of times. J is TRBJ2-2 and V is TRBV5-4; D call uncertain. Per germline, CDR1 SGHNT and CDR2 YYREEE (reference sequence). The V gene lost 0 bases and the J gene lost 2 bases, with 5 bases spanning the gap. This CDR3 comprises 14 residues. The CDR3 here is CASSLDTNTGELFF. CDR3 sequence (DNA): TGTGCCAGCAGCTTGGATACAAACACCGGGGAGCTGTTTTTT. Drawing the rest from reference TRBV5-4 and TRBJ2-2, the complete variable domain is ETGVTQSPTHLIKTRGQQVTLRCSSQSGHNTVSWYQQALGQGPQFIFQYYREEENGRGNFPPRFSGLQFPNYSSELNVNALELDDSALYLCASSLDTNTGELFFGEGSRLTVL.

This clonotype was seen a few times. V is TRBV18 and J is TRBJ2-1, with TRBD2 matching over 11 bases. Trimming at V came to 2 bases and at J to 8 bases, leaving 8 bases not matched to a gene. This CDR3 is built from 16 residues. The V gene's germline CDR1 is KGHSH and CDR2 LQKENI. As DNA, the CDR3 is TGTGCCAGCTCACCATTGTTACTAGCGGGGGTATATGAGCAGTTCTTC. It specifies CASSPLLLAGVYEQFF.

The table lists this clonotype with a few counts. V and J are TRBV5-1 and TRBJ2-1, with TRBD2 matching 16 bases. The germline gives CDR1 SGHRS, CDR2 YFSETQ. The CDR3 contains 19 residues. With V trimmed by 3 bases and J by 1 base, 7 bases remained unmatched. The CDR3 coding sequence is TGCGCCAGCAGCTGGGGACTAGCGGGAGGGCCGGGGTCCTACAATGAGCAGTTCTTC. It encodes CASSWGLAGGPGSYNEQFF.

The chain is built from TRBV10-3 and TRBJ1-2; unclear D gene. CDR3 length equals 15 residues. V lost 0 bases, J lost 8 bases, and 16 bases lay in between. Per germline, CDR1 ENHRY and CDR2 SYGVKD. CDR3 sequence reads: CAISESTSPTGGYTF. As DNA, the CDR3 is TGTGCCATCAGTGAGTCAACAAGCCCAACGGGGGGCTACACCTTC.

Ten or more counts support this clonotype. The rearrangement joins TRBV5-5 to TRBJ1-1; D call uncertain. V was clipped by 2 bases and J by 5 bases, with 4 bases between them. The germline CDR1 and CDR2 sequences are SGHKS and YYEKEE (reference sequence). The CDR3 contains 11 residues. The CDR3 region has the DNA TGTGCCAGCAGCTTTGAGACTGAAGCTTTCTTT. As protein: CASSFETEAFF.

The table lists this clonotype with many counts. The V gene is TRBV7-9, the J gene TRBJ1-1; 7 nucleotides agree with TRBD1. The germline gives CDR1 SEHNR, CDR2 FQNEAQ (reference sequence). There are 13 residues in the CDR3. The junction had 2 bases not matched to a gene; V was cut back by 3 bases and J by 4 bases. The CDR3 protein is CASSLGQLTEAFF. CDR3 bases: TGTGCCAGCAGCTTGGGACAGCTCACTGAAGCTTTCTTT. The variable domain in full, completed from reference TRBV7-9 and TRBJ1-1, reads DTGVSQNPRHKITKRGQNVTFRCDPISEHNRLYWYRQTLGQGPEFLTYFQNEAQLEKSRLLSDRFSAERPKGSFSTLEIQRTEQGDSAMYLCASSLGQLTEAFFGQGTRLTVV.

The V and J genes are TRBV12-3 or TRBV12-4 and TRBJ2-1; D gene uncertain. CDR3 length equals 12 residues. V dropped 6 bases and J dropped 9 bases, with 12 bases sitting between them. CDR3 residues: CASSPGRPEQFF. CDR3 sequence (DNA): TGTGCCAGCAGCCCCGGACGCCCTGAGCAGTTCTTC.

This clonotype was detected many times. The V call is TRBV5-1, the J call TRBJ1-4, with D unresolved. There are 14 residues in the CDR3. Per the germline V gene, CDR1 is SGHRS and CDR2 is YFSETQ. The V end was cut by 0 bases, the J end by 5 bases, with 8 bases between. The CDR3 region is CASSLERENEKLFF. The CDR3 DNA reads as TGCGCCAGCAGCTTGGAGAGGGAGAATGAAAAACTGTTTTTT.

This sequence joins TRBV5-1 and TRBJ2-7; D is undetermined. The CDR3 contains 15 residues. Germline CDR1 SGHRS, CDR2 YFSETQ. The germline V and J ends were trimmed by 0 bases and 1 base, with 11 bases remaining between them. CDR3 amino acids: CASSLERYNSYEQYF. For the CDR3, the DNA is TGCGCCAGCAGCTTGGAAAGGTACAATTCCTACGAGCAGTACTTC. The full variable domain, completed using reference TRBV5-1 and TRBJ2-7, is KAGVTQTPRYLIKTRGQQVTLSCSPISGHRSVSWYQQTPGQGLQFLFEYFSETQRNKGNFPGRFSGRQFSNSRSEMNVSTLELGDSALYLCASSLERYNSYEQYFGPGTRLTVT.

This clonotype was recorded a few times. The chain combines TRBV27 with TRBJ1-6, with 7 nucleotides matching TRBD1. Germline-derived CDR1 and CDR2 are MNHEY and SMNVEV (reference sequence). This CDR3 is built from 13 residues. V lost 7 bases to trimming and J lost 8 bases; unmatched junction nucleotides: 5. The DNA for the CDR3 is TGTGCCAGCAAAGCGCAGGGGGATTCACCCCTCCACTTT. Its translation: CASKAQGDSPLHF.

The table lists this clonotype with many counts. The CDR3 sequence: CASSQVRGRGRTEEDYEQYV. The CDR3 coding sequence is TGCGCCAGCAGCCAAGTTAGAGGGAGAGGGAGGACGGAAGAAGACTACGAGCAGTACGTC. J is TRBJ2-7 and V is TRBV4-1; D might be TRBD2 (6 bases). V was cut by 1 base and J by 3 bases, with 28 bases left in between. This CDR3 is 20 amino acids long. Germline CDR1 is MGHRA and CDR2 is YSYEKL.

This clonotype has just a few counts. The CDR3 DNA reads TGTGCCAGCAGTTCGGCGGCTGGGACCACAGATACGCAGTATTTT. Protein sequence: CASSSAAGTTDTQYF. The chain couples TRBV28 to TRBJ2-3; D tentatively reads TRBD1 or TRBD2 (5 bases each). Germline CDR1 MDHEN, CDR2 SYDVKM. This CDR3 has 15 amino acids. Trimming removed 4 bases from V and 2 bases from J, with 13 bases in between.

At least ten counts were recorded for this clonotype. The chain is built from TRBV12-3 or TRBV12-4 and TRBJ2-6, with TRBD1 identical over 9 bases. This CDR3 comprises 18 residues. V was pared by 5 bases and J by 2 bases, with 10 bases of the junction left unmatched. CDR3 in DNA: TGTGCCAGCAGTCAGCGGGGACAGGGTTTAGCTGGGGCCAACGTCCTGACTTTC. Its translation is CASSQRGQGLAGANVLTF.

This clonotype appeared many times. This chain joins TRBV28 and TRBJ2-5; a weak D match, TRBD2 (5 bases). Germline V gene data show CDR1 as MDHEN and CDR2 as SYDVKM. The CDR3 sequence is 15 residues long. V was cut by 2 bases and J by 2 bases, with 12 bases left in between. Here the CDR3 DNA reads TGTGCCAGCAGTTTACGGACTGGGCCACAAGAGACCCAGTACTTC. This codes for CASSLRTGPQETQYF.

This clonotype appeared many times. The chain has TRBV7-2 and TRBJ2-2; 8 nucleotides match TRBD1. The length of the CDR3 is 15 residues. V was clipped by 4 bases and J by 0 bases; unmatched bases: 1. CDR1 SGHTA and CDR2 FQGNSA come from the germline V gene. The CDR3 DNA sequence: TGTGCCAGCAGCTGGGGACAGGCGAACACCGGGGAGCTGTTTTTT. As protein: CASSWGQANTGELFF.

This clonotype was counted between two and nine times. DNA of the CDR3: TGTGCCAGCACCTCCAACGGCCGACAGAACACTGAAGCTTTCTTT. Protein sequence: CASTSNGRQNTEAFF. The rearrangement uses TRBV28 and TRBJ1-1; D not certain. The CDR3 covers 15 residues. Trimming pared 7 bases from V and 1 base from J, leaving 16 bases between. Per germline, CDR1 MDHEN and CDR2 SYDVKM.

This clonotype has at least ten counts. The J gene is TRBJ2-2, the V gene TRBV15; possible D gene TRBD1, 5 bases. V lost 5 bases and J lost 7, with 11 bases in between. Germline V gene lookup returns CDR1 LNHNV and CDR2 YYDKDF (reference sequence). This CDR3 comprises 13 residues. CDR3 sequence reads: CATSYRFGGELFF. Here the CDR3 DNA reads TGTGCCACCAGCTACAGGTTCGGCGGGGAGCTGTTTTTT.

The chain has TRBV29-1 and TRBJ2-1; D might be TRBD2 (6 bases). Trimming cost V 2 bases and J 9 bases, with 14 bases left between them. The germline gives CDR1 SQVTM, CDR2 ANQGSEA. The CDR3 consists of 13 residues. Here the CDR3 DNA reads TGCAGCGTTGAAAGTCCCCGGAGGGGTGAGCAGTTCTTC. It translates to CSVESPRRGEQFF.

This clonotype was counted at least ten times. The chain couples TRBV4-1 to TRBJ1-3; perhaps TRBD1 as D (5 bases). V shed 1 base and J shed 2 bases, with 21 bases lying between them. The CDR3 runs 19 residues. The germline V gene has CDR1 MGHRA and CDR2 YSYEKL. CDR3 nucleotides: TGCGCCAGCAGCCAAGGGCCTTTGAGGGACCTCAATGCTGGAAACACCATATATTTT. Protein: CASSQGPLRDLNAGNTIYF.

This clonotype appeared many times. The CDR3 coding sequence is TGTGCCAGCAGCAAAAGACTAGCGGGAGATGGTACGGCCAAAAACATTCAGTACTTC. Its protein product is CASSKRLAGDGTAKNIQYF. The chain carries TRBV4-2 and TRBJ2-4, with 12 bases matching TRBD2. The CDR3 spans 19 residues. The germline CDR1 and CDR2 sequences are LGHNA and YNFKEQ. The junction had 12 bases not matched to a gene; V was cut back by 5 bases and J by 1 base.